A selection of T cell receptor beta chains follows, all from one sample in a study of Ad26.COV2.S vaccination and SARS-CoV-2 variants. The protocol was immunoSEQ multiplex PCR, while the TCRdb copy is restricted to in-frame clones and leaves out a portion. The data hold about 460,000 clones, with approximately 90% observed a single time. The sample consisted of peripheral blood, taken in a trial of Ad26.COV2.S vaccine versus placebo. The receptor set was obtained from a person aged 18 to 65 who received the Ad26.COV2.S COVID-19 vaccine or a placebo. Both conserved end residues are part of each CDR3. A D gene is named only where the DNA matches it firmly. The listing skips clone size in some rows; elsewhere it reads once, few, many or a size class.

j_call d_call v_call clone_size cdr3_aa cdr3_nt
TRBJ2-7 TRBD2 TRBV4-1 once CASSQSLAGSSYEQYF TGCGCCAGCAGTCAGAGCTTAGCGGGAAGCTCCTACGAGCAGTACTTC
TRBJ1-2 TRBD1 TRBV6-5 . CASSAGTGSYGYTF TGTGCCAGCAGCGCCGGGACAGGGAGCTATGGCTACACCTTC
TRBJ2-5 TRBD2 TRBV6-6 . CASSPPTLTSGGKTQYF TGTGCCAGCAGTCCACCTACTTTGACTAGCGGGGGTAAGACCCAGTACTTC
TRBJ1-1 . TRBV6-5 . CASFRVRVAEAFF TGTGCCAGCTTCAGGGTGAGGGTAGCTGAAGCTTTCTTT
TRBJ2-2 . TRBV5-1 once CASSTGQHTGELFF TGCGCCAGCAGCACCGGACAGCACACCGGGGAGCTGTTTTTT
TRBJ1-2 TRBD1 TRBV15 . CATSRVRVGGYYGYTF TGTGCCACCAGCAGAGTTCGGGTAGGGGGCTACTATGGCTACACCTTC
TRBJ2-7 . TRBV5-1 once CASSKGEGPRNEQYF TGCGCCAGCAGCAAGGGGGAAGGGCCTAGGAACGAGCAGTACTTC
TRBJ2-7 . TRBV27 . CASSLGFPREQYF TGTGCCAGCAGTCTCGGGTTTCCTAGAGAGCAGTACTTC
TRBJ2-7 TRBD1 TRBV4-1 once CASSQGGTGGYEQYF TGCGCCAGCAGCCAAGGGGGGACAGGGGGCTACGAGCAGTACTTC
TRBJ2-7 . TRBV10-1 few CASSESSAGDDEQYF TGCGCCAGCAGTGAGTCTTCCGCAGGGGACGACGAGCAGTACTTC
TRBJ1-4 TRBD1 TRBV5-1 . CASSLGDRDNEKLFF TGCGCCAGCAGCTTGGGGGACAGGGATAATGAAAAACTGTTTTTT
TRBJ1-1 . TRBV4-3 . CASSQDLGPNTEAFF TGCGCCAGCAGCCAAGATTTAGGACCGAACACTGAAGCTTTCTTT
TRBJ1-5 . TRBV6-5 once CASSYSVSQPQHF TGTGCCAGCAGTTACTCCGTAAGTCAGCCCCAGCATTTT
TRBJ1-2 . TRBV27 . CASSPGGRGYGYTF TGTGCCAGCAGCCCCGGAGGCAGGGGCTATGGCTACACCTTC
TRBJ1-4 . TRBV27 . CASSARLNEKLFF TGTGCCAGCAGTGCGCGCCTCAATGAAAAACTGTTTTTT
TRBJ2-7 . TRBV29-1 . CSAGTVSYEQYF TGCAGTGCCGGGACTGTTTCCTACGAGCAGTACTTC
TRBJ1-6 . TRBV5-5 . CASSGRGDSYNSPLHF TGTGCCAGCAGCGGTAGGGGGGACTCCTATAATTCACCCCTCCACTTT
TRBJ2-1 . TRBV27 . CASSLILGDEQFF TGTGCCAGCAGTTTAATACTAGGCGATGAGCAGTTCTTC
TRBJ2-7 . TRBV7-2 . CASSFDRSYEQYF TGTGCCAGCAGCTTCGACAGGTCCTACGAGCAGTACTTC
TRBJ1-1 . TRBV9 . CASSVTDTFNTEAFF TGTGCCAGCAGCGTAACCGATACTTTTAACACTGAAGCTTTCTTT
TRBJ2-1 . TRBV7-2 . CASSLDRVQNEQFF TGTGCCAGCAGCTTAGACAGGGTCCAGAATGAGCAGTTCTTC
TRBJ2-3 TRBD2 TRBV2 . CASKASGRNTQYF TGTGCCAGCAAGGCTAGCGGGAGGAATACGCAGTATTTT
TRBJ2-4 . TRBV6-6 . CASKIVSKNIQYF TGTGCCAGCAAGATTGTTTCCAAAAACATTCAGTACTTC
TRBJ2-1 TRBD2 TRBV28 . CASSLAGLYNEQFF TGTGCCAGCAGTCTAGCGGGACTTTACAATGAGCAGTTCTTC
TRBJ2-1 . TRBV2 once CASSYRLGYNEQFF TGTGCCAGCAGTTACAGATTGGGATACAATGAGCAGTTCTTC
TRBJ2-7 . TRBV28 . CASSWKRFSYEQYF TGTGCCAGCAGTTGGAAGCGGTTCTCCTACGAGCAGTACTTC
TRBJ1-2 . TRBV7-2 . CASSNDGVSYGYTF TGTGCCAGCAGCAACGACGGCGTATCCTATGGCTACACCTTC
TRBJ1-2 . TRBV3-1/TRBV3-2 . CASSQDRTIYGYTF TGTGCCAGCAGCCAAGATAGGACCATATATGGCTACACCTTC
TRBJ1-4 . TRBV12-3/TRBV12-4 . CASSLGREKLFF TGTGCCAGCAGCCTTGGGAGAGAAAAACTGTTTTTT
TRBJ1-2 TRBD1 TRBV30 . CAWDMGQLYGYTF TGTGCCTGGGATATGGGACAGCTCTATGGCTACACCTTC
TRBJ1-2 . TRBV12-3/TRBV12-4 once CASSLRARQGYTF TGTGCCAGCAGTTTACGCGCCCGCCAAGGCTACACCTTC
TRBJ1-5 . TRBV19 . CASSSGLPQPQHF TGTGCCAGTAGTTCCGGCCTCCCTCAGCCCCAGCATTTT
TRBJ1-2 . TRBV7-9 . CASSLETGGGYTF TGTGCCAGCAGCTTAGAGACAGGCGGTGGCTACACCTTC
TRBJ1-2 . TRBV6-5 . CASSIQGGVGYGYTF TGTGCCAGCAGTATACAGGGCGGGGTAGGGTATGGCTACACCTTC
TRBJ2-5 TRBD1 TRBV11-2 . CASSLFSLMWTGQETQYF TGTGCCAGCAGCTTATTCAGCCTGATGTGGACAGGTCAAGAGACCCAGTACTTC
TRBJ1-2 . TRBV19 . CASSSGYYGYTF TGTGCCAGTAGTTCAGGGTACTATGGCTACACCTTC
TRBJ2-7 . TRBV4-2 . CASSQVGRTYEQYF TGTGCCAGCAGCCAAGTTGGGCGTACCTACGAGCAGTACTTC
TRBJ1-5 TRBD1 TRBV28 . CATRGRDRGRTSNQPQHF TGTGCCACTCGGGGCCGGGACAGGGGGCGAACTAGCAATCAGCCCCAGCATTTT
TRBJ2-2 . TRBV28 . CASSSGTKNTGELFF TGTGCCAGCAGTTCCGGGACAAAGAACACCGGGGAGCTGTTTTTT
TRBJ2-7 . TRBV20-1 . CSATRQYEQYF TGCAGTGCTACCCGTCAATACGAGCAGTACTTC
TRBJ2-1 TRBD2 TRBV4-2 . CASSQASGGYNEQFF TGTGCCAGCAGCCAAGCAAGCGGGGGGTACAATGAGCAGTTCTTC
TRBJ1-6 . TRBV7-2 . CASSQNDARSPLHF TGTGCCAGCAGCCAAAATGACGCCCGGTCACCCCTCCACTTT
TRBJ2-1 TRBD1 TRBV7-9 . CASSPTGLGHNEQFF TGTGCCAGCAGCCCGACAGGGTTGGGGCACAATGAGCAGTTCTTC
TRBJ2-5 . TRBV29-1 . CSVRNWPGVGETQYF TGCAGCGTTCGAAATTGGCCCGGGGTTGGAGAGACCCAGTACTTC
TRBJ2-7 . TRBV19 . CASSIFGTHDSYEQYF TGTGCCAGTAGTATTTTCGGGACCCATGATTCCTACGAGCAGTACTTC
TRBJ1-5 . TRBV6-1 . CASSETRRSSNQPQHF TGTGCCAGCAGTGAGACCCGACGGAGTAGCAATCAGCCCCAGCATTTT
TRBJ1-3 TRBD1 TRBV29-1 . CSVRRQGRSGNTIYF TGCAGCGTGCGAAGACAGGGACGCTCTGGAAACACCATATATTTT
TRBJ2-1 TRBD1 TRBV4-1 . CASSLGQSSYNEQFF TGCGCCAGCAGCCTGGGACAGAGCTCCTACAATGAGCAGTTCTTC
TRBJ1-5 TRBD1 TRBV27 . CASRPGGWSNQPQHF TGTGCCAGCAGGCCAGGGGGTTGGAGCAATCAGCCCCAGCATTTT
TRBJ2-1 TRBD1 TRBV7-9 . CASSPYTQQGVTYNEQFF TGTGCCAGCAGCCCCTATACCCAGCAGGGGGTAACCTACAATGAGCAGTTCTTC